This T cell receptor beta chain derives from a study of control samples from healthy donors and cancer patients. Assay used: immunoSEQ multiplex PCR; TCRdb lists only in-frame clones, some missing. The data contain 150,000 to 200,000 clones, approximately 94% of them singletons. V lost 0 bases to trimming and J lost 0 bases, with 9 bases between them. There are 16 residues in the CDR3. Germline V gene lookup returns CDR1 LGHDT and CDR2 YNNKEL (reference sequence). Material for sequencing was blood. The chain employs TRBV3-1 (or the pseudogene TRBV3-2) and TRBJ1-5; weak D call: TRBD1 (5 bases). The sequence came from a man aged 30 to 39 in good health. This CDR3 is CASSQEGGISNQPQHF. In DNA, the CDR3 is TGTGCCAGCAGCCAAGAGGGGGGAATTAGCAATCAGCCCCAGCATTTT.